This T cell receptor (beta chain) was sequenced during a study of T cells in Graves' hyperthyroidism and ophthalmopathy. This clonotype has at least ten counts. Template material for amplifying TCR beta CDR3 regions consisted of RNA transcripts. The primer set for the first-round RT-PCR of the TCR CDR3 was HTBI. TCRdb itself ran the multiplex PCR reads through MiXCR, one entry per CDR3 protein. The sample holds some 580,000 distinct CDR3 sequences, roughly a sixth seen once. The specimen was blood. This clonotype was obtained from a woman in her 40s with Graves' ophthalmopathy.

CDR3 bases: TGCAGTGCTAGAGATCGTGAGGTAGGGCCAGATACGCAGTATTTT. Translating it yields CSARDREVGPDTQYF. V and J are TRBV20-1 and TRBJ2-3, with unresolved D. This CDR3 has 15 amino acids. CDR1 DFQATT and CDR2 SNEGSKA come from the germline V gene (reference sequence). Trimming cost V 0 bases and J 4 bases, with 14 bases left between them.